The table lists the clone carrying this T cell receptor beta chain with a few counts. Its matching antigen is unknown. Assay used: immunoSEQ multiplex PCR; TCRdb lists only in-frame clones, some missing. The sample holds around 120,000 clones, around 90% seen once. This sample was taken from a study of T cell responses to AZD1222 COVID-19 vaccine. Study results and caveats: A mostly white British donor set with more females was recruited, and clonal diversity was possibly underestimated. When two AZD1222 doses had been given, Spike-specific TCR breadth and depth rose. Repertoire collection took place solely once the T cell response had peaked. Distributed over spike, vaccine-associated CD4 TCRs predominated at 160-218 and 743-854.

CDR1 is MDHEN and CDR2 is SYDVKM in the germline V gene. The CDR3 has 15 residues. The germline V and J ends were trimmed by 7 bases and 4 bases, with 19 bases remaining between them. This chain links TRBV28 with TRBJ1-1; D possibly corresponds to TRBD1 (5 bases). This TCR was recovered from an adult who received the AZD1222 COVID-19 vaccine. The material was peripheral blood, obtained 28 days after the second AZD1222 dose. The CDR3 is CASTGSGTAVTEAFF. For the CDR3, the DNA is TGTGCCAGCACCGGATCAGGGACGGCTGTCACTGAAGCTTTCTTT.